The rows below give T cell receptor beta chains drawn from one sample of a study of glioma-infiltrating T cells after dendritic cell vaccination. Assay: immunoSEQ multiplex PCR; the TCRdb copy retains only in-frame clones and omits some. Of about 63,000 clones in the sample, about 84% were seen once. Here the sequenced sample was blood, taken after dendritic cell vaccination. These receptors were collected from a human donor with glioblastoma. Both conserved end residues are part of each CDR3. Fields, in order: D gene, V gene, J gene, clone size, CDR3 protein, CDR3 DNA. The D gene is left open where the match is weak. Size tells how often a clone was seen (once, few, many) or the class of an expanded clone, and some rows leave it out.

D gene: TRBD1
V gene: TRBV5-8
J gene: TRBJ1-1
clone size: .
CDR3 protein: CASSPGTGNTEAFF
CDR3 DNA: TGTGCCAGCAGCCCAGGGACAGGGAACACTGAAGCTTTCTTT

D gene: .
V gene: TRBV18
J gene: TRBJ1-2
clone size: .
CDR3 protein: CASSSTENYGYTF
CDR3 DNA: TGTGCCAGCTCCTCGACAGAGAACTATGGCTACACCTTC

D gene: .
V gene: TRBV7-6
J gene: TRBJ2-3
clone size: once
CDR3 protein: CASSLAYEEITDTQYF
CDR3 DNA: TGTGCCAGCAGCTTAGCTTACGAGGAGATAACAGATACGCAGTATTTT

D gene: TRBD1
V gene: TRBV6-1
J gene: TRBJ2-7
clone size: .
CDR3 protein: CASSQAVTGTYEQYF
CDR3 DNA: TGTGCCAGCAGCCAAGCCGTGACAGGGACCTACGAGCAGTACTTC

D gene: TRBD1
V gene: TRBV30
J gene: TRBJ2-7
clone size: .
CDR3 protein: CAWSIPGQGYEQYF
CDR3 DNA: TGTGCCTGGAGTATTCCCGGACAGGGCTACGAGCAGTACTTC

D gene: TRBD1
V gene: TRBV2
J gene: TRBJ1-2
clone size: .
CDR3 protein: CASLDREDYGYTF
CDR3 DNA: TGTGCCAGCTTGGACAGGGAAGACTATGGCTACACCTTC

D gene: .
V gene: TRBV7-7
J gene: TRBJ2-5
clone size: .
CDR3 protein: CASSLDSEETQYF
CDR3 DNA: TGTGCTAGCAGCCTTGACTCCGAAGAGACCCAGTACTTC

D gene: TRBD1
V gene: TRBV5-6
J gene: TRBJ2-7
clone size: .
CDR3 protein: CASSDGTVSYEQYF
CDR3 DNA: TGTGCCAGCAGCGACGGGACAGTCTCCTACGAGCAGTACTTC

D gene: TRBD2
V gene: TRBV4-2
J gene: TRBJ2-1
clone size: .
CDR3 protein: CASSPVAGTTYNEQFF
CDR3 DNA: TGTGCCAGCAGCCCGGTAGCGGGGACCACCTACAATGAGCAGTTCTTC

D gene: .
V gene: TRBV30
J gene: TRBJ1-4
clone size: .
CDR3 protein: CAWSAGGGSEKLFF
CDR3 DNA: TGTGCCTGGAGTGCCGGTGGGGGGAGTGAAAAACTGTTTTTT

D gene: TRBD2
V gene: TRBV7-8
J gene: TRBJ2-7
clone size: .
CDR3 protein: CASSMHGTRDEQYF
CDR3 DNA: TGTGCCAGCAGCATGCACGGGACTAGGGACGAGCAGTACTTC

D gene: .
V gene: TRBV11-3
J gene: TRBJ2-7
clone size: .
CDR3 protein: CASSLDRRGGPGTYEQYF
CDR3 DNA: TGTGCCAGCAGCTTAGATCGAAGGGGGGGGCCGGGGACCTACGAGCAGTACTTC

D gene: TRBD2
V gene: TRBV7-6
J gene: TRBJ2-3
clone size: .
CDR3 protein: CASSLQGLAGSTSQADTQYF
CDR3 DNA: TGTGCCAGCAGCTTACAAGGACTAGCGGGAAGCACGAGTCAGGCAGATACGCAGTATTTT

D gene: .
V gene: TRBV5-6
J gene: TRBJ1-2
clone size: few
CDR3 protein: CASSRDKLYTF
CDR3 DNA: TGTGCCAGCAGCCGGGACAAACTATACACCTTC

D gene: TRBD1
V gene: TRBV5-1
J gene: TRBJ1-6
clone size: .
CDR3 protein: CASSLTGGAPLHF
CDR3 DNA: TGCGCCAGCAGCTTGACAGGGGGCGCCCCCCTCCACTTT

D gene: .
V gene: TRBV16
J gene: TRBJ1-6
clone size: .
CDR3 protein: CASSQVRGRNSPLHF
CDR3 DNA: TGTGCCAGCAGCCAAGTAAGGGGTAGAAATTCACCCCTCCACTTT

D gene: .
V gene: TRBV5-8
J gene: TRBJ2-2
clone size: .
CDR3 protein: CASSFSSYTGELFF
CDR3 DNA: TGTGCCAGCAGCTTTTCCTCCTACACCGGGGAGCTGTTTTTT

D gene: TRBD2
V gene: TRBV7-3
J gene: TRBJ2-7
clone size: .
CDR3 protein: CASSLNGGGYEQYF
CDR3 DNA: TGTGCCAGCAGCTTAAACGGGGGGGGTTACGAGCAGTACTTC

D gene: TRBD2
V gene: TRBV7-2
J gene: TRBJ2-5
clone size: .
CDR3 protein: CASSTSGRVETQYF
CDR3 DNA: TGTGCCAGCAGCACTAGCGGCCGGGTAGAGACCCAGTACTTC

D gene: TRBD1
V gene: TRBV4-3
J gene: TRBJ1-4
clone size: .
CDR3 protein: CASSRNRGLGEKLFF
CDR3 DNA: TGCGCCAGCAGCCGGAACAGGGGGCTGGGTGAAAAACTGTTTTTT

D gene: TRBD1
V gene: TRBV27
J gene: TRBJ1-6
clone size: .
CDR3 protein: CASSFRDRGSNSPLHF
CDR3 DNA: TGTGCCAGCAGTTTCCGAGACAGGGGGAGTAATTCCCCCCTCCACTTT

D gene: .
V gene: TRBV10-1
J gene: TRBJ1-1
clone size: .
CDR3 protein: CASSEYGNTEAFF
CDR3 DNA: TGCGCCAGCAGTGAGTACGGGAACACTGAAGCTTTCTTT

D gene: .
V gene: TRBV7-8
J gene: TRBJ1-2
clone size: few
CDR3 protein: CASSLEAGTYGYTF
CDR3 DNA: TGTGCCAGCAGCTTAGAGGCAGGGACTTATGGCTACACCTTC

D gene: .
V gene: TRBV5-1
J gene: TRBJ2-5
clone size: .
CDR3 protein: CASSLETGVRTQYF
CDR3 DNA: TGCGCCAGCAGCTTGGAGACCGGGGTGAGGACCCAGTACTTC

D gene: .
V gene: TRBV9
J gene: TRBJ2-3
clone size: .
CDR3 protein: CASSAEGGAYTDTQYF
CDR3 DNA: TGTGCCAGCAGCGCCGAGGGGGGGGCCTACACAGATACGCAGTATTTT

D gene: .
V gene: TRBV27
J gene: TRBJ1-1
clone size: .
CDR3 protein: CASSFNRAEAFF
CDR3 DNA: TGTGCCAGCAGTTTCAACAGGGCCGAAGCTTTCTTT

D gene: .
V gene: TRBV28
J gene: TRBJ1-2
clone size: .
CDR3 protein: CASSSTGDTNYGYTF
CDR3 DNA: TGTGCCAGCAGCTCTACCGGGGATACTAACTATGGCTACACCTTC

D gene: TRBD2
V gene: TRBV6-1
J gene: TRBJ2-3
clone size: .
CDR3 protein: CASSDMGASGGYSTDTQYF
CDR3 DNA: TGTGCCAGCAGTGATATGGGGGCTAGCGGGGGATATAGCACAGATACGCAGTATTTT

D gene: TRBD2
V gene: TRBV4-3
J gene: TRBJ2-1
clone size: .
CDR3 protein: CASSQDPSGPYNEQFF
CDR3 DNA: TGCGCCAGCAGCCAAGATCCTAGCGGGCCGTACAATGAGCAGTTCTTC

D gene: .
V gene: TRBV4-3
J gene: TRBJ2-5
clone size: .
CDR3 protein: CASSHCMRGQETQYF
CDR3 DNA: TGCGCCAGCAGCCACTGTATGCGGGGCCAAGAGACCCAGTACTTC

D gene: TRBD2
V gene: TRBV30
J gene: TRBJ2-5
clone size: few
CDR3 protein: CASKRGGQETQYF
CDR3 DNA: TGTGCCAGCAAGCGGGGTGGTCAAGAGACCCAGTACTTC

D gene: .
V gene: TRBV5-6
J gene: TRBJ2-7
clone size: .
CDR3 protein: CASSPWGHEQYF
CDR3 DNA: TGTGCCAGCAGCCCCTGGGGCCACGAGCAGTACTTC

D gene: .
V gene: TRBV27
J gene: TRBJ1-4
clone size: .
CDR3 protein: CASSSTQAGEKLFF
CDR3 DNA: TGTGCCAGCAGTTCTACTCAGGCGGGGGAAAAACTGTTTTTT

D gene: TRBD1
V gene: TRBV11-2
J gene: TRBJ1-4
clone size: .
CDR3 protein: CASSKGQGPNEKLFF
CDR3 DNA: TGTGCCAGCAGTAAAGGACAGGGTCCTAATGAAAAACTGTTTTTT

D gene: .
V gene: TRBV6-6
J gene: TRBJ1-2
clone size: .
CDR3 protein: CASSHPGEHGYTF
CDR3 DNA: TGTGCCAGCAGTCACCCCGGGGAGCATGGCTACACCTTC

D gene: TRBD2
V gene: TRBV18
J gene: TRBJ2-6
clone size: .
CDR3 protein: CASSREGLAGDGANVLTF
CDR3 DNA: TGTGCCAGCTCTCGGGAGGGACTAGCGGGGGACGGGGCCAACGTCCTGACTTTC

D gene: .
V gene: TRBV12-2
J gene: TRBJ2-3
clone size: .
CDR3 protein: CASRLAPRTAGITDTQYF
CDR3 DNA: TGTGCAAGTCGCTTAGCGCCCCGGACTGCGGGGATCACAGATACGCAGTATTTT

D gene: .
V gene: TRBV19
J gene: TRBJ2-1
clone size: .
CDR3 protein: CASSIEHQYNEQFF
CDR3 DNA: TGTGCCAGTAGTATAGAACACCAATACAATGAGCAGTTCTTC

D gene: .
V gene: TRBV7-9
J gene: TRBJ1-1
clone size: once
CDR3 protein: CASSPGAWEAFF
CDR3 DNA: TGTGCCAGCAGTCCAGGGGCCTGGGAAGCTTTCTTT

D gene: .
V gene: TRBV11-2
J gene: TRBJ2-3
clone size: .
CDR3 protein: CASSLIWGSTDTQYF
CDR3 DNA: TGTGCCAGCAGCTTAATCTGGGGCAGCACAGATACGCAGTATTTT

D gene: .
V gene: TRBV4-1
J gene: TRBJ1-5
clone size: .
CDR3 protein: CASSQQGLRNQPQHF
CDR3 DNA: TGCGCCAGCAGCCAGCAGGGGTTACGCAATCAGCCCCAGCATTTT

D gene: TRBD1
V gene: TRBV6-5
J gene: TRBJ1-2
clone size: few
CDR3 protein: CASSYSGQGANGYTF
CDR3 DNA: TGTGCCAGCAGTTACTCGGGACAGGGGGCTAATGGCTACACCTTC

D gene: .
V gene: TRBV9
J gene: TRBJ1-1
clone size: once
CDR3 protein: CASSQVTGQGTEAFF
CDR3 DNA: TGTGCCAGCAGCCAGGTCACGGGGCAGGGGACTGAAGCTTTCTTT

D gene: .
V gene: TRBV6-6
J gene: TRBJ2-3
clone size: .
CDR3 protein: CASRGGTLDTQYF
CDR3 DNA: TGTGCCAGCAGAGGAGGGACGTTGGATACGCAGTATTTT

D gene: TRBD1
V gene: TRBV4-1
J gene: TRBJ1-5
clone size: once
CDR3 protein: CASSPGTDSNQPQHF
CDR3 DNA: TGCGCCAGCAGCCCTGGGACAGATAGCAATCAGCCCCAGCATTTT

D gene: .
V gene: TRBV7-2
J gene: TRBJ1-1
clone size: .
CDR3 protein: CASSPRGGLNTEAFF
CDR3 DNA: TGTGCCAGCAGTCCCCGGGGGGGCTTGAACACTGAAGCTTTCTTT

D gene: TRBD1
V gene: TRBV27
J gene: TRBJ1-5
clone size: .
CDR3 protein: CASSQYRDRQSPNQPQHF
CDR3 DNA: TGTGCCAGCAGTCAGTATCGGGACAGGCAATCCCCAAATCAGCCCCAGCATTTT

D gene: TRBD2
V gene: TRBV4-1
J gene: TRBJ2-5
clone size: once
CDR3 protein: CASSQDRKGRGETQYF
CDR3 DNA: TGCGCCAGCAGCCAAGATAGGAAAGGGAGGGGAGAGACCCAGTACTTC

D gene: TRBD2
V gene: TRBV11-2
J gene: TRBJ2-2
clone size: few
CDR3 protein: CASSHPFGGYSAGELFF
CDR3 DNA: TGTGCCAGCAGCCATCCCTTCGGGGGGTACTCGGCCGGGGAGCTGTTTTTT

D gene: TRBD2
V gene: TRBV5-1
J gene: TRBJ2-1
clone size: .
CDR3 protein: CASSPGGETYNEQFF
CDR3 DNA: TGCGCCAGCAGCCCGGGGGGGGAGACCTACAATGAGCAGTTCTTC

D gene: .
V gene: TRBV27
J gene: TRBJ1-2
clone size: .
CDR3 protein: CASSLSGGYGYTF
CDR3 DNA: TGTGCCAGCAGTTTATCGGGGGGCTATGGCTACACCTTC